The 14 T cell receptor beta chains in this list originate from one sample, sequenced in a study of OX40 agonist ivuxolimab in advanced cancers. Profiling relied on immunoSEQ multiplex PCR, and the TCRdb table lists in-frame clones only, not all of them. In the table there are over 60,000 clones, approximately 78% of which are singletons. The input for sequencing was CD4+ or CD8+ T cells sorted from blood, taken in a trial of the OX40 agonist ivuxolimab. The receptors come from an adult with an advanced solid tumor such as melanoma, head and neck, liver or kidney cancer.

The chain carries TRBV11-3 and TRBJ2-1; TRBD2 might be the D (5 bases). The germline V gene encodes CDR1 SGHNT and CDR2 YENEEA. Trimming removed 4 bases from V and 7 bases from J, with 11 bases in between. The CDR3 spans 13 residues. DNA of the CDR3: TGTGCCAGCAGCTCAAAATCGGGGAATGAGCAGTTCTTC. It is translated as CASSSKSGNEQFF.

The J gene is TRBJ2-1, the V gene TRBV11-3; possibly TRBD2 for D (5 bases). CDR1 is SGHNT, CDR2 YENEEA, per germline. The CDR3 covers 16 residues. V was cut by 3 bases and J by 1 base, with 13 bases left in between. The CDR3 DNA follows: TGTGCCAGCAGCTTGGTTAACCGACTATCCTACAATGAGCAGTTCTTC. It encodes CASSLVNRLSYNEQFF. Full variable domain (remainder filled in from reference TRBV11-3 and TRBJ2-1): EAGVVQSPRYKIIEKKQPVAFWCNPISGHNTLYWYLQNLGQGPELLIRYENEEAVDDSQLPKDRFSAERLKGVDSTLKIQPAELGDSAVYLCASSLVNRLSYNEQFFGPGTRLTVL.

This chain links TRBV29-1 with TRBJ1-2, with a weak D call TRBD1 (5 bases). CDR1 is SQVTM and CDR2 is ANQGSEA in the germline V gene. The CDR3 is made up of 13 amino acids. The V end lost 7 bases, the J end lost 2 bases, and 14 bases lay between the germline ends. CDR3 nucleotides: TGCAGCGCCACAGGTGCCCCCAACTATGGCTACACCTTC. This sequence encodes CSATGAPNYGYTF.

This clone was counted between two and nine times. The V call is TRBV23-1, the J call TRBJ1-5, with a weak D call TRBD1 (6 bases). TRBV23-1 is reported as an ORF; its role is uncertain. The V and J ends lost 1 base and 3 bases respectively, with 13 bases between them. The CDR3 extends over 16 amino acids. The CDR3 DNA is TGCGCCAGCAGTCAATGGTACAGGGACTTCAATCAGCCCCAGCATTTT. Its translation: CASSQWYRDFNQPQHF.

The CDR3 sequence: CASSLGANQPQHF. CDR3 sequence (DNA): TGTGCCAGCAGCTTGGGCGCGAATCAGCCCCAGCATTTT. This sequence joins TRBV5-6 and TRBJ1-5; D is uncertain. Germline lookup yields CDR1 SGHDT and CDR2 YYEEEE. The length of the CDR3 is 13 residues. The V end lost 0 bases, the J end lost 4 bases, and 5 bases lay between the germline ends.

The sample holds a few counts of this clone. This rearrangement joins TRBV2 to TRBJ2-7; TRBD1 is a possible D gene (6 bases). Germline CDR1 reads SNHLY; CDR2 reads FYNNEI. Trimming removed 1 base at V and 3 bases at J, with 7 bases between. The CDR3 has 13 amino acids. CDR3 residues: CASSEGQVYEQYF. CDR3 in DNA: TGTGCCAGCAGTGAAGGACAGGTCTACGAGCAGTACTTC.

The J gene is TRBJ2-5, the V gene TRBV7-2, with D perhaps matching TRBD1 (5 bases). Germline V gene data show CDR1 as SGHTA and CDR2 as FQGNSA. V was pared by 4 bases and J by 2 bases, with 8 bases between. This CDR3 is built from 13 residues. As DNA, the CDR3 is TGTGCCAGCAGCTCAGACAGTCAAGAGACCCAGTACTTC. Translating gives CASSSDSQETQYF.

The gene calls are TRBV4-1 and TRBJ2-3; 12 bases match TRBD2. V was clipped by 1 base and J by 1 base; unmatched bases: 3. The CDR3 is 17 residues long. Germline V CDR1 and CDR2: MGHRA, YSYEKL. CDR3 amino acids: CASSQVWTSGGTDTQYF. For the CDR3, the DNA is TGCGCCAGCAGCCAAGTCTGGACTAGCGGGGGCACAGATACGCAGTATTTT.

This chain uses TRBV5-5 with TRBJ2-1; D not certain. V lost 0 bases, J lost 2 bases, and 9 bases lay in between. The CDR3 is 15 amino acids. Germline assignment: CDR1 SGHKS and CDR2 YYEKEE (reference sequence). The CDR3 DNA reads as TGTGCCAGCAGCTTGGTAACTCCTACCTACAATGAGCAGTTCTTC. It yields the protein CASSLVTPTYNEQFF. Together with reference TRBV5-5 and TRBJ2-1, the CDR3 gives the full variable domain: DAGVTQSPTHLIKTRGQQVTLRCSPISGHKSVSWYQQVLGQGPQFIFQYYEKEERGRGNFPDRFSARQFPNYSSELNVNALLLGDSALYLCASSLVTPTYNEQFFGPGTRLTVL.

This clone has only one observation. This chain joins TRBV7-9 and TRBJ1-4; possible D gene TRBD1, 6 bases. Trimming removed 7 bases from V and 5 bases from J, with 14 bases in between. The CDR3 has 14 amino acids. CDR1 and CDR2 (germline): SEHNR, FQNEAQ (reference sequence). This CDR3 reads CASNLMGGNEKLFF. The CDR3 nucleotides are TGTGCCAGCAACCTCATGGGGGGCAATGAAAAACTGTTTTTT.

This clone appeared a single time. The chain is built from TRBV6-5 and TRBJ2-3; 10 positions agree with TRBD2. The length of the CDR3 is 15 residues. The junction had 4 bases not matched to a gene; V was cut back by 6 bases and J by 1 base. The germline V gene encodes CDR1 MNHEY and CDR2 SVGAGI. The DNA for the CDR3 is TGTGCCAGCAGGCGGACTAGCGGCCGCACAGATACGCAGTATTTT. As protein: CASRRTSGRTDTQYF.

The chain has TRBV6-5 and TRBJ2-2; 9 nucleotides line up with TRBD2. The ends lost 6 bases at V and 0 bases at J; junction bases unmatched: 2. The length of the CDR3 is 15 residues. Germline CDR1 reads MNHEY; CDR2 reads SVGAGI. The CDR3 loop reads CASRSGGTNTGELFF. The CDR3 DNA reads TGTGCCAGCAGGAGCGGGGGGACGAACACCGGGGAGCTGTTTTTT.

This sequence joins TRBV5-1 and TRBJ1-2; 7 bases fit TRBD1. This CDR3 has 12 amino acids. Trimming at V came to 0 bases and at J to 12 bases, leaving 5 bases not matched to a gene. Germline V gene lookup returns CDR1 SGHRS and CDR2 YFSETQ. The CDR3 region has the DNA TGCGCCAGCAGCTTGGGACAGGGTTTACACACCTTC. Translation: CASSLGQGLHTF.

This chain connects TRBV5-4 to TRBJ2-2, with D maybe TRBD2 (6 bases). The CDR3 totals 15 residues. Trimming left V 7 bases short and J 3 bases short, with 16 bases between. Germline assignment: CDR1 SGHNT and CDR2 YYREEE (reference sequence). The CDR3 DNA sequence: TGTGCCAGCCAAAGGGACTTGGGATACACCGGGGAGCTGTTTTTT. Protein: CASQRDLGYTGELFF. Supplemented by reference TRBV5-4 and TRBJ2-2, the full variable domain reads ETGVTQSPTHLIKTRGQQVTLRCSSQSGHNTVSWYQQALGQGPQFIFQYYREEENGRGNFPPRFSGLQFPNYSSELNVNALELDDSALYLCASQRDLGYTGELFFGEGSRLTVL.